This T cell receptor beta chain was recovered during a study of response to subunit inactivated influenza vaccine. This clonotype showed up just a few times. Its antigen is undetermined. Overall study findings and caveats: Few additional T cells are recruited per seasonal influenza vaccination, authors suggested.

One entry per CDR3 protein, called by TCRdb with MiXCR from the RT-PCR reads. The sample lists around 180,000 distinct CDR3 sequences, roughly 8.7% seen once, with approximately 10% in the top ten. This CDR3 region has 13 residues. The V and J ends lost 6 bases and 0 bases respectively, with 6 bases between them. Germline lookup yields CDR1 MNHEY and CDR2 SVGEGT. Specimen: non-naive T cells sorted from PBMCs, collected on the day of vaccination. The receptor was derived from a man aged 50-60 years who received an inactivated influenza vaccine. The chain joins TRBV6-2 or TRBV6-3 to TRBJ2-1; D is unclear. CDR3 region: CASRPDSYNEQFF. The CDR3 DNA reads TGTGCCAGCAGGCCGGACTCCTACAATGAGCAGTTCTTC.